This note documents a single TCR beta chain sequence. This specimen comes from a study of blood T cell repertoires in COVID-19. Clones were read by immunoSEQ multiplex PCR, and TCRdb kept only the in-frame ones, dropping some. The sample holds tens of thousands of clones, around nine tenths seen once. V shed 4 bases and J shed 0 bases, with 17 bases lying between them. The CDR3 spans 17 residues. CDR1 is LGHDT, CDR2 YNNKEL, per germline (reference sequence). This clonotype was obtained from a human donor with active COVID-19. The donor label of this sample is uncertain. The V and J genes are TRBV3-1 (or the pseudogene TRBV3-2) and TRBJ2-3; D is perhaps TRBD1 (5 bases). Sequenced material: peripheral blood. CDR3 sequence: CASSPHPGQSSTDTQYF. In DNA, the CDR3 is TGTGCCAGCAGCCCCCATCCCGGACAATCTAGCACAGATACGCAGTATTTT.